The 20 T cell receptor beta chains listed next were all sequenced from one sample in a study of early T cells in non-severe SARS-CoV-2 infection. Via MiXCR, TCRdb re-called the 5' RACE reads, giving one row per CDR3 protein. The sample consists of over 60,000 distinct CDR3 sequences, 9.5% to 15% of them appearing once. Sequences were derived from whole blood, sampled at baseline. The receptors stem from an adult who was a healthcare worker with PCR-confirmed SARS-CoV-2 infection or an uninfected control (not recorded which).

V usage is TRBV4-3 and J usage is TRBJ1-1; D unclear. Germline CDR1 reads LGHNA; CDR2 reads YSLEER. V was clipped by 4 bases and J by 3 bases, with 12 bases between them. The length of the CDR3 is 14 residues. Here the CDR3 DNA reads TGCGCCAGCAGCCGTCGTATCCTGCACACTGAAGCTTTCTTT. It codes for CASSRRILHTEAFF.

The CDR3 here is CASSLGPAGASYNEQFF. The CDR3 region has the DNA TGTGCCAGCAGCTTAGGCCCAGCGGGGGCCTCCTACAATGAGCAGTTCTTC. The V gene is TRBV7-9, the J gene TRBJ2-1, with 8 nucleotides matching TRBD2. V was pared by 1 base and J by 0 bases, with 5 bases of the junction left unmatched. CDR1 SEHNR and CDR2 FQNEAQ come from the germline V gene (reference sequence). The CDR3 sequence is 17 residues long.

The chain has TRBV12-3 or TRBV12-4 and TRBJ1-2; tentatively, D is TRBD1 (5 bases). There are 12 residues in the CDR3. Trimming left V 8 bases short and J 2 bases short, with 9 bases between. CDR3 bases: TGTGCCAGCGGGAGGACAAACTATGGCTACACCTTC. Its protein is CASGRTNYGYTF.

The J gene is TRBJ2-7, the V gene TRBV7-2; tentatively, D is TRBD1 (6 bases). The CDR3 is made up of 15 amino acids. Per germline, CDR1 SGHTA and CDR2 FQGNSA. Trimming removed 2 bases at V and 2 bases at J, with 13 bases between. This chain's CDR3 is CASSLSRDKTYEQYF. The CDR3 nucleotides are TGTGCCAGCAGCTTAAGTAGGGACAAAACCTACGAGCAGTACTTC. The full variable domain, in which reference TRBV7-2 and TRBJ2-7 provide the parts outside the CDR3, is GAGVSQSPSNKVTEKGKDVELRCDPISGHTALYWYRQSLGQGLEFLIYFQGNSAPDKSGLPSDRFSAERTGGSVSTLTIQRTQQEDSAVYLCASSLSRDKTYEQYFGPGTRLTVT.

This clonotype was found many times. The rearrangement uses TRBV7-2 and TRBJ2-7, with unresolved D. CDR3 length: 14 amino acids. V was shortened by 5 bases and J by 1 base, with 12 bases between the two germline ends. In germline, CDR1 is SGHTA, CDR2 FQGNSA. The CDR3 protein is CASSPDPLSYEQYF. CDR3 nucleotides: TGTGCCAGCAGCCCGGACCCTCTTTCCTACGAGCAGTACTTC.

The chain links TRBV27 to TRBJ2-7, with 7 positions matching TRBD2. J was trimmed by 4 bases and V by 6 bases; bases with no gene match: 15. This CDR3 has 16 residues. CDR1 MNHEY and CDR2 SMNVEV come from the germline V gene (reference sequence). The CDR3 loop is CASRTPGAPGGYEQYF. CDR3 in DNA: TGTGCCAGCAGGACACCCGGGGCACCGGGGGGTTACGAGCAGTACTTC.

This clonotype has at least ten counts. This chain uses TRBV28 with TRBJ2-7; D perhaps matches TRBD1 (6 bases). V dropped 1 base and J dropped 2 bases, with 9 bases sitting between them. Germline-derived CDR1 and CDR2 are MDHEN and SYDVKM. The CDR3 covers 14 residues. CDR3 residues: CASSLYGQTYEQYF. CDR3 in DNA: TGTGCCAGCAGTTTATACGGACAGACCTACGAGCAGTACTTC.

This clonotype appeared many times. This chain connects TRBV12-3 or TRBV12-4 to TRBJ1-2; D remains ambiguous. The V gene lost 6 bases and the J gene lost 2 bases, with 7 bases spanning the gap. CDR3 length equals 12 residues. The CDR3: CASSTQNYGYTF. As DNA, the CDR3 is TGTGCCAGCAGCACACAGAACTATGGCTACACCTTC.

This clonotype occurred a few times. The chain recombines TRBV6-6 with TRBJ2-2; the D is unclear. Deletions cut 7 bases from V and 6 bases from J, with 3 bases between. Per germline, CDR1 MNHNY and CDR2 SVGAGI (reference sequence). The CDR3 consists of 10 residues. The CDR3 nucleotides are TGTGCCAGCAAGGCCGGGGAGCTGTTTTTT. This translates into CASKAGELFF.

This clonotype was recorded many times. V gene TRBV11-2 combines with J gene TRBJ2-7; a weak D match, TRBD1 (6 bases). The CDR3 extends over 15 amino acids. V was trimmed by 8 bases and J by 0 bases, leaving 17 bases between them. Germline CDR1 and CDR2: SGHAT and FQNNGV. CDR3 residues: CASGRENRDSYEQYF. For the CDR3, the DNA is TGTGCCAGCGGACGAGAAAACAGGGACTCCTACGAGCAGTACTTC.

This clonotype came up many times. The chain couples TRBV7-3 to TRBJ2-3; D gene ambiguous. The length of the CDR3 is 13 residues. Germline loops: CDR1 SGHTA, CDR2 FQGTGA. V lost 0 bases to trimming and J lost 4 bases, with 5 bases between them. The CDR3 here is CASSLTLADTQYF. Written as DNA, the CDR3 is TGTGCCAGCAGCTTAACGTTGGCAGATACGCAGTATTTT. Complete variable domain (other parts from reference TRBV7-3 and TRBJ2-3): GAGVSQTPSNKVTEKGKYVELRCDPISGHTALYWYRQSLGQGPEFLIYFQGTGAADDSGLPNDRFFAVRPEGSVSTLKIQRTERGDSAVYLCASSLTLADTQYFGPGTRLTVL.

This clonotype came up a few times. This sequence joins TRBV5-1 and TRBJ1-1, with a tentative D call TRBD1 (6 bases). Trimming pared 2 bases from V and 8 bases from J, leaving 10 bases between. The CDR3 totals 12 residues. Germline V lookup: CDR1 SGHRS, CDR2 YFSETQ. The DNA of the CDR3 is TGCGCCAGCAGCTTACAAACAGGGGAAGCTTTCTTT. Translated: CASSLQTGEAFF.

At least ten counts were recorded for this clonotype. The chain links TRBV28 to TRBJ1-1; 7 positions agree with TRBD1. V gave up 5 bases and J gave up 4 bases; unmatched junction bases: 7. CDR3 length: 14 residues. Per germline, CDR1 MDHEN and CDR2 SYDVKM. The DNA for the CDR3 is TGTGCCAGCAGTGCCGGGACAGCGGGCACTGAAGCTTTCTTT. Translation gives CASSAGTAGTEAFF.

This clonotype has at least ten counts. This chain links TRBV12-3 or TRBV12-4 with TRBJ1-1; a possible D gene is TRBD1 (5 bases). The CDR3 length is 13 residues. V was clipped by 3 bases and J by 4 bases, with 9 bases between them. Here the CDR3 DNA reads TGTGCCAGCAGTTTTGAAAGGGGCACTGAAGCTTTCTTT. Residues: CASSFERGTEAFF.

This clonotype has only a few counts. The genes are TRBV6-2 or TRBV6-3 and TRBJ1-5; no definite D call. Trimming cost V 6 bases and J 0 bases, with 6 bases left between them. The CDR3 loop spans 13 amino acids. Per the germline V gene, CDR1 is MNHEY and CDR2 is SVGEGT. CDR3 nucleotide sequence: TGTGCCAGCAGGAGTTATAGCAATCAGCCCCAGCATTTT. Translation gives CASRSYSNQPQHF.

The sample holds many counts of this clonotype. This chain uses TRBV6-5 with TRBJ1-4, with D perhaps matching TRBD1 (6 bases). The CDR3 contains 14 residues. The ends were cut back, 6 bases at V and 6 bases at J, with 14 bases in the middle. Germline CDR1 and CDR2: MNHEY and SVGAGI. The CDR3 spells CASRDTGWDEKLFF. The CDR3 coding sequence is TGTGCCAGCAGGGATACAGGGTGGGATGAAAAACTGTTTTTT.

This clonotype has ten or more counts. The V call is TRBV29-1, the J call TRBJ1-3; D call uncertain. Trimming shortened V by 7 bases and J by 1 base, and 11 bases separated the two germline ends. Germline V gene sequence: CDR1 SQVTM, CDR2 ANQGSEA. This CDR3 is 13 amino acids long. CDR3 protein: CSARPRSGNTIYF. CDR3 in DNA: TGCAGCGCCCGCCCGAGGTCTGGAAACACCATATATTTT.

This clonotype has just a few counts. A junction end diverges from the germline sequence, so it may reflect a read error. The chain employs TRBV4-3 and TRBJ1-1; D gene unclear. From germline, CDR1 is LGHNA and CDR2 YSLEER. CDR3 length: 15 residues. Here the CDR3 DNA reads TGCGCCAGCAGCCCAAGACCGTTAGGGAGCACTGAAGTTTTCTTT. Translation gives CASSPRPLGSTEVFF.

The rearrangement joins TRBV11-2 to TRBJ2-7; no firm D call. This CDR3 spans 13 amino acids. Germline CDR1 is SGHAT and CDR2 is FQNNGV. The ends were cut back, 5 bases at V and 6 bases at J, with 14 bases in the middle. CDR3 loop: CASSITSHLEQYF. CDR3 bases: TGTGCCAGCAGCATTACCTCACACCTCGAGCAGTACTTC.

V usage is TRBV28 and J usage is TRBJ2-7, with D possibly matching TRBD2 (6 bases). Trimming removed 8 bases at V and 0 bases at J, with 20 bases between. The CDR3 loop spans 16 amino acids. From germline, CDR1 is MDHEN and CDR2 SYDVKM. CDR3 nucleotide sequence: TGTGCCAGCTCTTGGGCCGGGGGAAAAAGCTCCTACGAGCAGTACTTC. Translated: CASSWAGGKSSYEQYF.